The 32 T cell receptor beta chains below were found in one sample sequenced in a study of monozygotic twins with inflammatory bowel disease. TCRdb processed the 5' RACE reads again and assigns one entry to each CDR3 protein, with no DNA. This listing includes some 190,000 distinct CDR3 sequences. Sequenced sample: blood. These receptors were collected from a human donor with ulcerative colitis or Crohn's disease, or a healthy co-twin of an affected twin (not recorded which).

The CDR3 sequence: CASSLPGVNTEAFF. The chain uses TRBV5-1 and TRBJ1-1. CDR1 is SGHRS, CDR2 YFSETQ, per germline. The CDR3 contains 14 residues.

V is TRBV6-8 and J is TRBJ2-7; without DNA, the TCRdb call of TRBD2 cannot be checked. The length of the CDR3 is 15 residues. The germline CDR1 and CDR2 sequences are MNHGY and SAAAGT. The CDR3: CAIESPGAKTYEQYF.

The chain has TRBV5-1 and TRBJ2-5; the TCRdb D gene call, TRBD2, has no DNA to confirm it. The CDR3 has 15 residues. Germline CDR1 and CDR2: SGHRS and YFSETQ. CDR3 in amino acids: CASSDARKGQETQYF.

V usage is TRBV6-1 and J usage is TRBJ1-1. The germline CDR1 and CDR2 sequences are MNHNS and SASEGT. This CDR3 spans 13 amino acids. CDR3 sequence reads: CASIRVENTEAFF.

This chain joins TRBV18 and TRBJ1-5; TCRdb returns TRBD1, unconfirmable since there is no DNA. The CDR3 has 14 residues. Germline CDR1 and CDR2: KGHSH and LQKENI. Here the CDR3 reads CASSPGTGDQPQHF.

The chain combines TRBV5-1 with TRBJ2-1; the TCRdb call, TRBD1, lacks DNA for checking. CDR3 length equals 15 residues. Per the germline V gene, CDR1 is SGHRS and CDR2 is YFSETQ. This chain's CDR3 is CASSLIRGTTDEQFF.

The chain combines TRBV7-9 with TRBJ1-1; TCRdb names TRBD1, which stays unverified in the absence of DNA. Germline loops: CDR1 SEHNR, CDR2 FQNEAQ (reference sequence). The CDR3 is made up of 13 amino acids. The CDR3 loop is CASSHTGIPEAFF.

The chain uses TRBV6-1 and TRBJ1-2; no DNA is available, so the TRBD1 call from TCRdb remains unchecked. This CDR3 is built from 13 residues. CDR1 and CDR2 (germline): MNHNS, SASEGT. The CDR3 spells CASTMGPFYGYTF.

The V call is TRBV7-9, the J call TRBJ1-3. The germline V gene has CDR1 SEHNR and CDR2 FQNEAQ (reference sequence). This CDR3 is 13 amino acids long. CDR3 residues: CASSLIPGNTIYF.

V gene TRBV4-2 combines with J gene TRBJ1-1. This CDR3 contains 16 residues. CDR1 and CDR2 from the germline V gene are LGHNA and YNFKEQ. Here the CDR3 reads CASSQEGIPMNTEAFF.

The CDR3 protein is CAWSGPGGNTIYF. The chain employs TRBV30 and TRBJ1-3. Per the germline V gene, CDR1 is GTSNPN and CDR2 is SVGIG (reference sequence). The length of the CDR3 is 13 residues.

The genes are TRBV5-1 and TRBJ1-5. CDR1 SGHRS and CDR2 YFSETQ come from the germline V gene. The CDR3 sequence is 15 residues long. The CDR3 loop is CASSSGTENNQPQHF.

V is TRBV12-3 or TRBV12-4 and J is TRBJ1-2. The CDR3 loop spans 16 amino acids. The CDR3 sequence is CASSFSTPWPYYGYTF.

The chain couples TRBV7-6 to TRBJ2-5. Germline V gives CDR1 SGHVS, CDR2 FNYEAQ. The CDR3 spans 12 residues. CDR3 sequence: CASSAARETQYF.

This chain uses TRBV7-2 with TRBJ2-3; the D call of TRBD2 rests on TCRdb alone, since no DNA is present to check it. The CDR3 loop spans 17 amino acids. Germline lookup yields CDR1 SGHTA and CDR2 FQGNSA. CDR3 loop: CASSLVLGGLVTDTQYF.

The chain is built from TRBV11-2 and TRBJ1-5. The CDR3 length is 18 residues. Germline CDR1 and CDR2: SGHAT and FQNNGV. The CDR3 here is CASSLQPTWADFNQPQHF.

This chain links TRBV20-1 with TRBJ2-3. Germline V CDR1 and CDR2: DFQATT, SNEGSKA (reference sequence). The CDR3 sequence is 16 residues long. The CDR3 sequence: CSASLPSGSNTDTQYF.

V usage is TRBV12-3 or TRBV12-4 and J usage is TRBJ1-2; there is no DNA to check the TCRdb D call of TRBD1. The CDR3 is made up of 13 amino acids. The CDR3 protein is CASRLDRLDGYTF.

V and J are TRBV19 and TRBJ2-4; TCRdb proposes TRBD2, but this gene call is untestable without DNA. Germline CDR1 and CDR2: LNHDA and SQIVND (reference sequence). The CDR3 is made up of 16 amino acids. The CDR3 loop reads CASSSGLAGVKNIQYF.

This chain connects TRBV28 to TRBJ2-7; no DNA is available, so the TRBD1 call from TCRdb remains unchecked. The CDR3 is 15 amino acids. Germline V gene lookup returns CDR1 MDHEN and CDR2 SYDVKM. The CDR3 is CASSLRTGAFYEQYF.

The CDR3 loop reads CAIRDPGRSNIQYF. The chain carries TRBV10-3 and TRBJ2-4; the D gene TCRdb calls, TRBD1, cannot be checked with no DNA. The CDR3 runs to 14 residues. The germline V gene encodes CDR1 ENHRY and CDR2 SYGVKD.

V is TRBV5-1 and J is TRBJ1-1; the TCRdb D gene call, TRBD1, has no DNA to confirm it. This CDR3 has 16 residues. Germline V gene lookup returns CDR1 SGHRS and CDR2 YFSETQ. The CDR3: CASSPSPGQVNTEAFF.

V is TRBV3-1 and J is TRBJ2-3; TCRdb reports TRBD2, a call that lacks DNA to check it against. Germline CDR1 and CDR2: LGHDT and YNNKEL (reference sequence). The CDR3 length is 19 residues. The CDR3 region is CASSPSASGGFKGTDTQYF.

J is TRBJ1-3 and V is TRBV12-3 or TRBV12-4; the D call of TRBD1 rests on TCRdb alone, since no DNA is present to check it. This CDR3 contains 15 residues. CDR3 sequence: CASRRQGLSGNTIYF.

The chain combines TRBV5-1 with TRBJ2-3; TCRdb selects TRBD1, and the lack of DNA leaves this call unchecked. The germline gives CDR1 SGHRS, CDR2 YFSETQ. This CDR3 region has 16 residues. The CDR3 is CASSLRGRISTDTQYF.

This sequence joins TRBV20-1 and TRBJ2-3; lacking DNA, the TRBD1 call made by TCRdb goes unchecked. The CDR3 runs to 15 residues. Germline CDR1 reads DFQATT; CDR2 reads SNEGSKA (reference sequence). This CDR3 is CSAAPPGHSSDTQYF.

The chain couples TRBV2 to TRBJ1-2; TCRdb reports TRBD1, a call that lacks DNA to check it against. The germline V gene has CDR1 SNHLY and CDR2 FYNNEI. There are 13 residues in the CDR3. The CDR3 sequence: CASSADRVGGYTF.

This sequence joins TRBV6-1 and TRBJ2-7; TCRdb reports TRBD1, a call that lacks DNA to check it against. Germline V lookup: CDR1 MNHNS, CDR2 SASEGT. The CDR3 spans 13 residues. Here the CDR3 reads CASMRGGSYEQYF.

This chain uses TRBV20-1 with TRBJ2-3. From germline, CDR1 is DFQATT and CDR2 SNEGSKA (reference sequence). The CDR3 is 13 amino acids. CDR3 sequence: CSARAPSKDTQYF.

The gene calls are TRBV12-3 or TRBV12-4 and TRBJ2-2; with no DNA, the TCRdb D assignment of TRBD2 cannot be verified. The CDR3 totals 13 residues. CDR3 sequence: CASSQPVPGELFF.

This chain connects TRBV28 to TRBJ2-7; TCRdb's D call of TRBD1 is untestable without DNA. Germline-derived CDR1 and CDR2 are MDHEN and SYDVKM. The CDR3 covers 17 residues. The CDR3 reads CASSSPPPGQKSYEQYF.

The chain employs TRBV11-2 and TRBJ2-1; TCRdb's assignment of TRBD1 cannot be checked, as there is no DNA. The CDR3 is made up of 15 amino acids. Germline V gives CDR1 SGHAT, CDR2 FQNNGV. CDR3 region: CASSTRQGSLNEQFF.